The sequence of this TCR beta chain was determined in a study of blood T cell repertoires in COVID-19. Study as a whole: Spain, Italy and the United States supplied samples that represented acute and convalescent COVID-19. From T cells, B-cell-depleted T cells, or PBMCs came the material, which was cDNA or gDNA.

CDR1 is SGHNT and CDR2 is YENEEA in the germline V gene. The CDR3 totals 15 residues. Trimming removed 1 base at V and 1 base at J, with 10 bases between. TCRdb's table, derived via immunoSEQ multiplex PCR, lists solely in-frame clones and lacks some. This repertoire shows roughly 150,000 clones, approximately 84% found once; its top ten account for around 45%. This receptor was obtained from a human donor in a cohort sampled during active COVID-19. The specimen sequenced was peripheral blood. This rearrangement joins TRBV11-3 to TRBJ1-1; a possible D gene is TRBD1 (6 bases). DNA for the CDR3: TGTGCCAGCAGCTTAGCTAGGGGGTCGAACACTGAAGCTTTCTTT. It translates to CASSLARGSNTEAFF.